This T cell receptor (beta chain) was profiled in a study of Graves' ophthalmopathy and Graves' hyperthyroidism (dated by TCRdb to the late 2010s). Regarding the study in general: Peripheral blood samples were taken at the time of initial diagnosis, before any treatment was given. The study used TCR beta repertoire signatures to distinguish Graves' ophthalmopathy from Graves' hyperthyroidism and to predict progression to ophthalmopathy. In total, 135 blood samples were TCR-sequenced: 40 to 45 ophthalmopathy, under 85 hyperthyroidism and some 17 hyperthyroidism-to-ophthalmopathy patients. To explore V-J signatures that separate ophthalmopathy from hyperthyroidism, a discovery set of around 97 patients was enrolled, consisting of approximately 44 with ophthalmopathy and 55 to 65 with stable hyperthyroidism. For independent validation, a separate cohort was made up of some 19 hyperthyroidism patients plus 17 patients who later progressed from hyperthyroidism to ophthalmopathy. T-cell repertoires of thyroid tissue and blood were compared in a handful of hyperthyroidism patients. Once sampling was done, hyperthyroidism patients were given methimazole at a starting dose of 30 mg daily, while ophthalmopathy patients were given high-dose intravenous methylprednisolone. Results and caveats for the whole study, not just this receptor: Ophthalmopathy was separated from stable hyperthyroidism by the 13-signature model with about 89% sensitivity and approximately 84% specificity in cross-validation and with 80%/75% in the test set. In validation, the model predicted ophthalmopathy progression with 55% to 71% sensitivity and roughly 72% specificity; about a dozen predicted patients were CT-confirmed with GO in a median of approximately six months. Sample size was not statistically predetermined, and group allocation was not concealed from the investigators. Most of the expanded thyroid clonotypes with a frequency above 0.001 were also detected in blood, and it was suggested that the thyroid immune response may be reflected by blood repertoires.

TCR beta CDR3 regions were amplified from RNA transcripts for repertoire sequencing. A first-round RT-PCR used HTBI primers with the Qiagen OneStep RT-PCR kit, followed by a second-round multiplex PCR, size selection and purification. Sequencing of the libraries was carried out on an Illumina HiSeq2000 in paired-end mode with 100 bp reads. Under the source paper's analysis protocol: SOAPnuke was used to process the reads, throwing out any read that had adapters, had uncalled bases, had a mean Phred below 15, or lacked an exact constant-primer or identifier match. COPE v1.2.5 was used to merge high-quality paired reads. Each unique nucleotide sequence was defined as a clonotype, and clonotypes were aligned to IMGT TRB V, D and J references with MiTCR v1.1. The analysis was limited to V-J combinations with a frequency above 0.0001, which together covered 99.2% of the repertoires. For each V-J combination, a TCR clonal expansion and chaos score was defined as the ratio of F50 clonal expansion to chaos observed in the TCRdist matrix. Welch's t-statistics and random forest were used to narrow the features down to more than 10 V-J combinations, which were then fed into a naive Bayes classifier. Thyroid-blood repertoire similarity was quantified with the Morisita-Horn index. TCRdb itself trimmed the public reads at Q25 with fastp, ran MiXCR and retained productive beta chains. CDR3 protein sequences are deduplicated, and each keeps its most common genes and DNA. The V and J calls and clone size are TCRdb's, not the authors'. This sample lists approximately 640,000 distinct CDR3 sequences; roughly two fifths were detected once. The ten largest clonotypes hold around 3.3% of the sample.

Details on this clonotype: The antigen it binds to is not known. No much larger clone exists at a distance of one base, and base qualities are not known.

The ophthalmopathy patients had moderately to severely active disease, with a Clinical Activity Score of 3 or higher, a NOSPECS grade of 4 or higher, and a disease duration of less than 3 months. Patients with other autoimmune diseases, uncontrolled infections, pregnancy or lactation were excluded. Diagnosis relied on clinical symptoms, serum thyroxine, TRAb, thyroid ultrasound and orbital computed tomography. PBMCs were isolated from about 9.2 ml of fresh peripheral blood by Ficoll-Paque density gradient centrifugation. Total RNA was extracted with Trizol reagent and quality-checked on an Agilent 2100 Bioanalyzer. For CDR1 and CDR2, the germline V gene lists LGHNA and YNFKEQ. The junction shows trimming of 0 bases on V and 3 bases on J, plus 18 bases between the germline ends. Counted from cysteine to phenylalanine, this CDR3 has 17 amino acids. Only CDR3 DNA remains: 51 bases, in frame from the first base.

Recombination connected TRBV4-2 to TRBJ2-7, with TRBD1 as a weak D call on 6 bases. The sample was peripheral blood. The source of this sequence is an adult man with Graves' ophthalmopathy. The CDR3 protein: CASSQDPGQSFLYEQYF. The nucleotides are TGTGCCAGCAGCCAAGACCCCGGACAGTCCTTTCTCTACGAGCAGTACTTC.